Below, one TCR beta chain is given with its context. As yet, its antigen is unknown. The junction differs from germline at one of its ends, possibly a read error. Germline V lookup: CDR1 SQVTM, CDR2 ANQGSEA. CDR3 size: 13 residues. The data belong to a study of cytomegalovirus exposure and HLA in healthy donors. The overall study: Approximately 80 million unique TCRs from HLA-typed donors were held in an early data release. The study's findings and limits: The authors assumed roughly uniform sequencing depth across donors for presence/absence analyses. Later analysis identified a missense DCLRE1C variant that was linked to TCR beta V- and J-gene trimming. Among the CMV-associated chains, a few were confirmed in vitro as specific for CMV antigens.

Primers included in the PCR were 60 Vbeta and 13 Jbeta primers. Assay used: immunoSEQ multiplex PCR; TCRdb lists only in-frame clones, some missing. The sample contains some 130,000 clones, about four fifths of which appear only once. Material: PBMCs. This chain joins TRBV29-1 and TRBJ2-7; 11 nucleotides match TRBD2. The receptor comes from a man aged 25-40 years in good health. In nucleotides, the CDR3 is TGCAGCGTTGAGATGGCACTAGCGGGAGTTGGAATGTTC. Translated: CSVEMALAGVGMF.